The rows below give T cell receptor beta chains drawn from one sample of a study of blood T cells in healthy people across ages. TCRdb processed the 5' RACE reads anew with MiXCR; each CDR3 protein has one entry. The sample lists some 940,000 distinct CDR3 sequences, roughly 28% seen once, with 10% to 13% in the top ten. A further study also used this sample, focusing on T cells of mothers and their children.

Sequencing input: blood. Receptors originate from a middle-aged woman in good health. The CDR3 runs from the conserved cysteine through the conserved F or W.

V,J,CDR3
TRBV27,TRBJ2-5,CASSLETSGGLETQYF
TRBV20-1,TRBJ1-2,CSASKTPPQSGYTF
TRBV29-1,TRBJ2-7,CSVGASDRGDGEQYF
TRBV12-3/TRBV12-4,TRBJ1-2,CASSLETGPYGYTF
TRBV20-1,TRBJ1-5,CSARDQRTGQPQHF
TRBV7-9,TRBJ2-7,CASTSGQGRVEQYF
TRBV19,TRBJ2-7,CASSIQRGGYEQYF
TRBV6-6,TRBJ1-2,CASSRGAWGYTF
TRBV28,TRBJ1-2,CASIQGLDYGYTF
TRBV9,TRBJ2-7,CASSATRTGQSSYEQYF
TRBV9,TRBJ2-5,CASSSPGTSVETQYF
TRBV27,TRBJ2-7,CASRPVPGGTYEQYF
TRBV5-6,TRBJ2-1,CASSPYPPHNEQFF
TRBV5-6,TRBJ1-2,CATSLPGQNYGYTF
TRBV6-1,TRBJ2-1,CASSGINPGTSGAFEQFF
TRBV19,TRBJ2-6,CASSTGSLGANVLTF
TRBV5-1,TRBJ1-5,CASSPWTGDRQPQHF
TRBV12-3/TRBV12-4,TRBJ2-7,CASSTGLGYEQYF
TRBV7-8,TRBJ2-1,CASSFGTSGGRLVFF
TRBV27,TRBJ1-1,CASSSHLGGGNTEAFF
TRBV28,TRBJ1-1,CASSLAGAVNTEAFF
TRBV20-1,TRBJ2-5,CSATPIAGEQETQYF
TRBV28,TRBJ2-3,CASSLLWDRGHRGTDTQYF
TRBV12-3/TRBV12-4,TRBJ2-7,CASSLGQLYEQYF
TRBV20-1,TRBJ1-2,CSAPTRTGHYGYTF
TRBV9,TRBJ1-6,CASSFRDSNNSPLHF
TRBV20-1,TRBJ2-5,CSARDRVSQETQYF
TRBV20-1,TRBJ2-1,CSAPRGTHSNEQFF
TRBV5-1,TRBJ2-7,CASSQESGSCEQYF
TRBV20-1,TRBJ1-4,CSASQGAATNEKLFF
TRBV19,TRBJ2-1,CASSIGAGGTNEQFF
TRBV27,TRBJ2-1,CASSLLGTVSSYNEQFF
TRBV18,TRBJ2-1,CASSPGQILYNEQFF
TRBV29-1,TRBJ2-7,CSVEARDRAYEQYF
TRBV20-1,TRBJ1-2,CSARLPGGPGYTF
TRBV20-1,TRBJ2-3,CSAGDRGTDTQYF
TRBV7-2,-,CASSQIAGTYEQYF
TRBV28,TRBJ1-2,CASSTRNYGYTF
TRBV7-2,TRBJ1-1,CASSLGPFGTEAFF
TRBV5-1,TRBJ1-2,CASRLGGIDGYTF
TRBV12-3/TRBV12-4,TRBJ1-6,CASSFEGGSYNSPLHF
TRBV9,TRBJ1-1,CASSVAWDSEAFF
TRBV27,TRBJ2-3,CASSISTASTDTQYF
TRBV7-9,TRBJ2-5,CASSLGGRGMLETQYF
TRBV25-1,TRBJ1-1,CASSERATEAFF
TRBV20-1,TRBJ2-3,CSARVTYGTLTDTQYF
TRBV28,TRBJ2-7,CASSRGDRAHEQYF
TRBV20-1,TRBJ1-4,CSASRTGEPNEKLVF
TRBV28,TRBJ1-5,CANSPPGTGQPQHF
TRBV7-2,TRBJ2-5,CASSPGQGRLETQYF
TRBV28,TRBJ1-4,CASSSSLFNEKLFF
TRBV19,TRBJ2-7,CASSIYHLTYEQYF
TRBV5-1,TRBJ2-3,CASSPGERDTQYF
TRBV29-1,TRBJ2-2,CSVGTASTGELFF
TRBV2,TRBJ2-7,CASVMTGSSYEQYF